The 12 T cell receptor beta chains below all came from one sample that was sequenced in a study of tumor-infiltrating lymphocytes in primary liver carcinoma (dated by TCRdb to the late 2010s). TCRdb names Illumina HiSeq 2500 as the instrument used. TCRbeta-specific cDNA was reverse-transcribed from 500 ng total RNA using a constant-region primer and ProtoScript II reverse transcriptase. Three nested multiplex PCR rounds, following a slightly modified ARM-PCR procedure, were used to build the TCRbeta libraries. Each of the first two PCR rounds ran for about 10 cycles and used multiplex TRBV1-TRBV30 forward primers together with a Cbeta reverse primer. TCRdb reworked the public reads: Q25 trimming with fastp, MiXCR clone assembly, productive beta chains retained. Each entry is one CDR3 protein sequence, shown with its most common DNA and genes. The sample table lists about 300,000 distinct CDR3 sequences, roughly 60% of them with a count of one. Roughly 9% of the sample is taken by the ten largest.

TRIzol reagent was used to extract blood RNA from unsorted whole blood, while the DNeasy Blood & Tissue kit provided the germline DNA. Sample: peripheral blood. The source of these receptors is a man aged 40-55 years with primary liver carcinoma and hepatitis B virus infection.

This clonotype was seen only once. CDR3 nucleotide sequence: TGTGCCATCGGAGCCGCCTCCTTCTACGAGCAGTACTTC. Its translation: CAIGAASFYEQYF. The chain has TRBV6-5 and TRBJ2-7; the D is unclear. Germline V gene sequence: CDR1 MNHEY, CDR2 SVGAGI. Trimming removed 10 bases from V and 3 bases from J, with 16 bases in between. CDR3 size: 13 residues.

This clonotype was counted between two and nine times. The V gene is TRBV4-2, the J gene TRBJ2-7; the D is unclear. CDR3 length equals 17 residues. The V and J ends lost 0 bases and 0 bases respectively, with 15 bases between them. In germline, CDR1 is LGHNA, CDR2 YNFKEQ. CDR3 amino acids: CASSQEVQLADSYEQYF. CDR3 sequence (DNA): TGTGCCAGCAGCCAAGAAGTCCAACTGGCGGACTCCTACGAGCAGTACTTC.

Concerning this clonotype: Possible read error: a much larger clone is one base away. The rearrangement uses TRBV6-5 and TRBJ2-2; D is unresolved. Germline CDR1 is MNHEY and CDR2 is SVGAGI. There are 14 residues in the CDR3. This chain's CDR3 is CGSSLSPNTGELFF. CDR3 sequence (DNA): TGTGGCAGCAGCCTCTCCCCGAACACCGGGGAGCTGTTTTTT.

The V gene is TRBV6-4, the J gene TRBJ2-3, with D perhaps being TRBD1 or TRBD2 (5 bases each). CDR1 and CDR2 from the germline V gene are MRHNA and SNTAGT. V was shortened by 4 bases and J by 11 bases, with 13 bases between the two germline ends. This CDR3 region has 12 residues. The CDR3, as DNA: TGTGCCAGCAGTGGCGAGGGACGGCGGCAGTATTTT. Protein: CASSGEGRRQYF.

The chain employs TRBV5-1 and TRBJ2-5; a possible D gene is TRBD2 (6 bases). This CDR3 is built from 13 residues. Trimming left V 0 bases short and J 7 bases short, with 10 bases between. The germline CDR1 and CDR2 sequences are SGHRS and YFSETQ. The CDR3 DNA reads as TGCGCCAGCAGCTTGGCCGGGGAGGTGACCCAGTACTTC. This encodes CASSLAGEVTQYF.

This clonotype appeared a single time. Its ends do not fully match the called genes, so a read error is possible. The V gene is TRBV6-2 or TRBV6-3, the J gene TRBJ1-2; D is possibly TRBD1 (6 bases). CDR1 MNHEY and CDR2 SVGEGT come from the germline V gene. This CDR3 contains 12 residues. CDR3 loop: CASGPGQRGCTF. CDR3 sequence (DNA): TGTGCCAGCGGCCCCGGACAGAGGGGCTGCACCTTC.

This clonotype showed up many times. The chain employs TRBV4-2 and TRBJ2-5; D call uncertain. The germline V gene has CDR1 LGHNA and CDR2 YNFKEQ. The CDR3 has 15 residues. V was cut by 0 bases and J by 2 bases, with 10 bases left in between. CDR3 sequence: CASSQDLVSQETQYF. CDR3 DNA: TGTGCCAGCAGCCAAGATCTAGTTTCTCAAGAGACCCAGTACTTC.

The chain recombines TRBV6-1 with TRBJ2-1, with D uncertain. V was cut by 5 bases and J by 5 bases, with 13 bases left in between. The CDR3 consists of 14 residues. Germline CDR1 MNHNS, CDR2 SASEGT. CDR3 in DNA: TGTGCCAGCAGTTCCGAATATTGGAACAATGAGCAGTTCTTC. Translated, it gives CASSSEYWNNEQFF.

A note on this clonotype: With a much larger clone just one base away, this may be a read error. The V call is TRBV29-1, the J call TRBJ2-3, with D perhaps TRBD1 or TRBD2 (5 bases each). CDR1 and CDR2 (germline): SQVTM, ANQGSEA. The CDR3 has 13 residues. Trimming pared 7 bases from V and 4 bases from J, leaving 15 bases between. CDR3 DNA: TGCAGCGCCCCAGAGGGGTGGGCAGATACGCAGTATTTT. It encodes CSAPEGWADTQYF.

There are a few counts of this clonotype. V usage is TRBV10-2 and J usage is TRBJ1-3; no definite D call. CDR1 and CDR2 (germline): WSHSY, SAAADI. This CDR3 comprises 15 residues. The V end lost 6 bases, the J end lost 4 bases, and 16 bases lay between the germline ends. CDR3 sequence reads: CASSSWEASGNTIYF. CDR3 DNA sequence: TGCGCCAGCAGCTCCTGGGAGGCATCAGGAAACACCATATATTTT.

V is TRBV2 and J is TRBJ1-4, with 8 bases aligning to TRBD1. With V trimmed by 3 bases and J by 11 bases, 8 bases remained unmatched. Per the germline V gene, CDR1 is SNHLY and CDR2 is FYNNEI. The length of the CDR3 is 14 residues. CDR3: CASSEAQGGHKLFF. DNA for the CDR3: TGTGCCAGCAGTGAGGCACAGGGGGGACACAAACTGTTTTTT.

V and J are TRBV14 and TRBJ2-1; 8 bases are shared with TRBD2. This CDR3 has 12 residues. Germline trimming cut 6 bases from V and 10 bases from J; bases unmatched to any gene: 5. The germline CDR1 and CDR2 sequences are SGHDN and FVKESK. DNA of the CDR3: TGTGCCAGCAGTATAGCGGGGCGGGAGCAGTTCTTC. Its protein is CASSIAGREQFF.